This TCR beta chain originates from a study of CD8+ T cells in alopecia areata. General study findings and limits: Scalp samples also yield sequences from resident alphabeta T cells of normal skin. Higher clonality than in normal scalp was seen in lesional scalp, especially alopecia totalis/universalis.

The ends were cut back, 0 bases at V and 0 bases at J, with 11 bases in the middle. Germline CDR1 reads LNHNV; CDR2 reads YYDKDF (reference sequence). The CDR3 consists of 17 residues. RNA extraction and reverse transcription yielded cDNA as sequencing template. The repertoire was sequenced with immunoSEQ multiplex PCR; TCRdb's copy has only in-frame clones and lacks some. This table has about 76,000 clones, around 61% appearing once. Concerning this clone: Its antigen is not identified.

As for treatment: oral pan-JAK inhibitor, 5-10 mg twice daily. Specimens obtained from alopecia areata patients comprised lesional scalp punch biopsies and peripheral blood. The source was CD8+ T cells sorted from blood, collected at week 24, from a patient treated with tofacitinib. The clonotype originates from a human donor with alopecia areata. The chain uses TRBV15 and TRBJ2-2; perhaps D is TRBD1 or TRBD2 (6 bases each). The CDR3 protein is CATSRDRGLANTGELFF. CDR3 in DNA: TGTGCCACCAGCAGAGATCGGGGGCTCGCGAACACCGGGGAGCTGTTTTTT.